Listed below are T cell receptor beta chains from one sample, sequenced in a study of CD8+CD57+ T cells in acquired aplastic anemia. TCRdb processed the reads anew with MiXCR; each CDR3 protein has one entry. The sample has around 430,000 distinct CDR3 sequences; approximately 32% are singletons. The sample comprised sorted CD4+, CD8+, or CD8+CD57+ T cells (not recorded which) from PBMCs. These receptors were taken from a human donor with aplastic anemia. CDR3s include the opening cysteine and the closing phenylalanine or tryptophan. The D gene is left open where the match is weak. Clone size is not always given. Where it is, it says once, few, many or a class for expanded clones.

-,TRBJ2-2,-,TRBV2,CASSESARATGELFF,TGTGCCAGCAGTGAATCGGCCAGGGCTACCGGGGAGCTGTTTTTT
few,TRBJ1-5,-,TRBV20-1,CSVGDIRNQPQHF,TGCAGCGTGGGGGACATCAGGAATCAGCCCCAGCATTTT
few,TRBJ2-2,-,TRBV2,CASSEGATGELFF,TGTGCCAGCAGTGAGGGAGCCACCGGGGAGCTGTTTTTT
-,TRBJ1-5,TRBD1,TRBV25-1,CAGSPGQGFNQPQHF,TGTGCCGGCAGCCCGGGACAGGGGTTCAATCAGCCCCAGCATTTT
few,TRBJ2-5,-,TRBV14,CASTMTIQETQYF,TGTGCCAGCACCATGACTATTCAAGAGACCCAGTACTTC
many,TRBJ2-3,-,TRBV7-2,CASSLAAGRTDTQYF,TGTGCCAGCAGCTTAGCTGCCGGACGCACCGATACGCAGTATTTT
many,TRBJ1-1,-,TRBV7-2,CASRVTGRTEAFF,TGTGCCAGCAGGGTTACAGGGAGGACTGAAGCTTTCTTT
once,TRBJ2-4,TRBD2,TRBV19,CASSFVTSGRTKNTQYF,TGTGCCAGTAGTTTCGTGACTAGCGGGAGAACCAAAAACACTCAGTACTTC
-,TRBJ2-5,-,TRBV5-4,CASSSTSAGNQETQYF,TGTGCCAGCAGCTCCACTTCCGCGGGCAACCAAGAGACCCAGTACTTC
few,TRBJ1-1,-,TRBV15,CAASRDKSEAFF,TGTGCCGCCAGCAGAGATAAAAGTGAAGCCTTCTTT
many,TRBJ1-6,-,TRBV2,CASRGGHTSPLHF,TGTGCCAGCAGGGGGGGACACACTTCACCCCTCCACTTT